The T cell receptor beta chain under discussion was sequenced for a study of blood T cell repertoires in COVID-19. In the study overall: PBMCs, B-cell-depleted T cells, or T cells provided the cDNA or gDNA that made up the material.

All recovered Cohort 3 donors got two negative PCRs, got clearance, or saw symptom resolution. This clone was recorded once. As processed by the authors: It was from reference gene primer amplification that nucleated cell counts were estimated. The data were produced by immunoSEQ multiplex PCR, yet TCRdb's version contains in-frame clones alone and is incomplete. V, J and clone size derive from that table, while D and trimming were established from the DNA sequence. Among around 280,000 clones listed, around 86% were seen once. The CDR3 covers 18 residues. Germline CDR1 and CDR2: MNHEY and SVGEGT. V was clipped by 3 bases and J by 1 base; unmatched bases: 8.

The chain recombines TRBV6-2 or TRBV6-3 with TRBJ2-7, with TRBD2 matching 14 bases. This clonotype originated in a woman aged 35 to 49 who had recovered from COVID-19. Sequenced: PBMCs or T cells enriched from blood (not recorded which). CDR3 loop: CASSYPTSGRAISYEQYF. DNA of the CDR3: TGTGCCAGCAGTTATCCGACTAGCGGGAGGGCCATATCCTACGAGCAGTACTTC.